Listed below are T cell receptor beta chains from one sample, sequenced in a study of blood T cells in healthy people across ages. In TCRdb, the 5' RACE reads were re-called with MiXCR into one record per CDR3 protein. The data show hundreds of thousands of distinct CDR3 sequences, 25% to 35% seen once. These data also featured in a second study, about T cells of mothers and their children.

The sequencing sample was made of blood. The receptors derive from a boy between 2 and 10 years old in good health. Both conserved end residues are part of each CDR3.

j_call v_call cdr3_aa
TRBJ1-1 TRBV25-1 CASVPALGTEAFF
TRBJ2-5 TRBV10-3 CAISAGTNSFF
TRBJ2-6 TRBV6-6 CASEISGANVLTF
TRBJ2-4 TRBV14 CASSQHPIPGQSIQYF
TRBJ1-2 TRBV9 CASSTRPGGNGYTF
TRBJ1-2 TRBV12-5 CASGGPRTDYGYTF
TRBJ2-1 TRBV6-2/TRBV6-3 CATSLESYNEQFF
TRBJ2-3 TRBV20-1 CRGTDTQYF
TRBJ2-5 TRBV27 CASSSQRGPSRETQYF
TRBJ1-1 TRBV29-1 CSGLRGVNTEAFF
TRBJ1-4 TRBV11-2 CASSQGTGRNEKLFF
TRBJ2-7 TRBV20-1 CSARVGTGVTYEQYF
TRBJ2-7 TRBV5-5 CASSRQGRGAYEQYF
NA TRBV12-3/TRBV12-4 CASSPGGIGYEQYF
TRBJ2-3 TRBV7-3 CASSLAGTSGAGTDTQYF
TRBJ2-2 TRBV4-1 CASSQETRVRGNTGELFF
TRBJ2-7 TRBV20-1 CSAAEPGGSYEQYF
TRBJ1-5 TRBV2 CASSRPGNQPQHF
TRBJ2-5 TRBV5-5 CASSLTNWETQYF
TRBJ2-3 TRBV3-1 CASSQDGNTDTQYF
TRBJ2-1 TRBV6-5 CASSPYGRGNEQFF
TRBJ2-2 TRBV29-1 CSVILAGGPATGELFF
TRBJ1-5 TRBV29-1 CSVGKGGNQPQHF
TRBJ2-1 TRBV7-2 CASSPSRGAYNEQFF
TRBJ2-5 TRBV7-2 CASRRGPLYQETQYF
TRBJ1-2 TRBV5-5 CASSWGWVLNYGYTF
TRBJ1-3 TRBV30 CAWSVGRSGNTIYF
TRBJ1-2 TRBV5-1 CASSLMGASTNYGYTF
TRBJ2-1 TRBV7-9 CASSSAGGGHEQFF
TRBJ2-1 TRBV9 CASSPGRGRVAASYNEQFF
TRBJ2-3 TRBV5-1 CASSLERGSTDTQYF
TRBJ2-7 TRBV5-6 CASSLGIYEQYF
TRBJ2-5 TRBV9 CASSVSAGLTQETQYF
NA TRBV12-3/TRBV12-4 CASSPGGLGRASSYEQYF
TRBJ2-2 TRBV30 CAWRTGGELFF